This T cell receptor beta chain emerged from a study of T cells in Graves' hyperthyroidism and ophthalmopathy (dated by TCRdb to about 2019). As for the study more broadly: Peripheral blood was sampled at the time of initial diagnosis, prior to any treatment. TCR Vbeta CDR3 sequencing of fewer than 150 peripheral blood samples (about 45 ophthalmopathy, roughly 72 hyperthyroidism and some 17 progressor patients) is reported in the paper. In over five Graves' hyperthyroidism patients, the study also compared T-cell repertoires from thyroid tissue with T-cell repertoires from blood. An independent validation cohort of under 20 hyperthyroidism patients and 17 patients who later progressed to ophthalmopathy tested prospective prediction of ophthalmopathy. After blood sampling, hyperthyroidism patients were treated with methimazole at a starting dose of 30 mg daily, and ophthalmopathy patients were treated with high-dose intravenous methylprednisolone. The roughly 100 discovery patients were divided at random into training and test sets in a 7:3 ratio. To identify TCR V-J signatures that set the groups apart, the researchers used a discovery cohort of more than 95 patients, made up of some 41 with Graves' ophthalmopathy and 55 to 65 with stable Graves' hyperthyroidism.

Paper-wide results and their limitations: In validation, the model predicted progression to ophthalmopathy a median of roughly six months before onset, with roughly 68% sensitivity and more than 72% specificity. A 13 V-J signature model separated ophthalmopathy from stable hyperthyroidism, with about 88% sensitivity and 81.08% specificity in cross-validation and 80%/75% in testing. Most expanded thyroid clonotypes (frequency above 0.001) were also detected in blood, a finding suggesting that blood repertoires may reflect thyroid immune responses. No statistical method was used to set the sample size in advance, and investigators knew the group allocation.

The sample holds many counts of this clonotype. Its antigen is currently not known. Per-base qualities were not stored, and no clone one base away is much larger. Amplification of TCR beta CDR3 regions was carried out from RNA transcripts. A first-round RT-PCR of the TCR CDR3 used the HTBI primer set with the Qiagen OneStep RT-PCR kit. Libraries were constructed in a second round of multiplex PCR, after which size selection and purification were carried out. The libraries were sequenced on an Illumina HiSeq2000 using paired-end 100 bp reads. From the authors' description of their analysis: SOAPnuke was used to process the raw data, removing reads that contained adapters or uncalled bases, had a mean Phred below 15, or lacked an exact match to the constant primer or identifier. High-quality paired reads were merged with COPE v1.2.5, and unique nucleotide sequences were defined as clonotypes. Clonotypes were aligned to IMGT TRBV, TRBD and TRBJ reference segments using MiTCR v1.1. Analysis was restricted to V-J combinations with a frequency above 0.0001, which covered over 98% of repertoires. The TCS score was defined as F50 (clonal expansion) divided by E x V (chaos), with BLOSUM62-based TCRdist calculated between CDR3 peptides within each V-J. Welch's t-statistics and random forest reduced around 550 V-J features to fewer than 15, which were used in a naive Bayes classifier (R e1071). In-frame beta chains were kept once TCRdb had trimmed the public reads at Q25 with fastp and called clones with MiXCR. Here each entry gathers all rows of one CDR3 protein and keeps the most common genes and DNA. What appears here as the V and J calls and clone size reflects TCRdb's work, not the paper's. This sample is represented by more than 500,000 distinct CDR3 sequences; 15% to 20% of them were singletons. The ten largest clonotypes hold 25% to 35% of the sample.

In the ophthalmopathy patients, disease was moderately to severely active, with a Clinical Activity Score of 3 or more, a NOSPECS grade of 4 or more, and a duration of less than 3 months. Any patient with an uncontrolled infection, another autoimmune disease, pregnancy or lactation was excluded. Diagnoses were based on clinical symptoms, serum thyroxine and TRAb, thyroid ultrasound and orbital computed tomography. PBMCs were separated from roughly 9.6 ml of fresh peripheral blood using Ficoll-Paque density gradient centrifugation. Total RNA was extracted using Trizol reagent, and RNA quality was assessed on an Agilent 2100 Bioanalyzer. V drops 4 bases and J drops 0 bases, leaving 10 bases in between. The CDR3, from cysteine to phenylalanine, totals 14 residues. Here the CDR3 DNA is all that survives: 42 bases in frame from base 1. CDR1 is given as SGHRS and CDR2 as YFSETQ, both from the germline V gene.

This sequence was found in a young woman with Graves' ophthalmopathy. Sequences were obtained from blood. Rearrangement joined TRBV5-1 to TRBJ1-1, with the D gene too uncertain to name. The CDR3 corresponds to CASSRPDVNTEAFF. The sequenced DNA is TGCGCCAGCAGCCGCCCGGACGTGAACACTGAAGCTTTCTTT.